These 31 T cell receptor beta chains originate from one sample sequenced in a study of response to subunit inactivated influenza vaccine. MiXCR, applied by TCRdb to the RT-PCR reads, yields one record per CDR3 protein. Of some 800,000 distinct CDR3 sequences listed, around 21% are singletons. The material sequenced was PBMCs from blood, taken 5 days after vaccination. Receptor source: a man aged 50 or older who received an inactivated influenza vaccine.

The rearrangement links TRBV20-1 to TRBJ2-7; D possibly uses TRBD1 or TRBD2 (6 bases each). From germline, CDR1 is DFQATT and CDR2 SNEGSKA (reference sequence). V was shortened by 3 bases and J by 2 bases, with 17 bases between the two germline ends. This CDR3 has 15 residues. CDR3 protein: CSASAPTRGAYEQYF. DNA of the CDR3: TGCAGTGCTAGCGCTCCGACGAGGGGGGCCTACGAGCAGTACTTC.

This clonotype came up a few times. V and J are TRBV11-2 and TRBJ2-7; 10 bases are a match to TRBD1. The germline V gene encodes CDR1 SGHAT and CDR2 FQNNGV. This CDR3 comprises 16 residues. V was clipped by 2 bases and J by 3 bases; unmatched bases: 7. The CDR3 loop reads CASSLLGGQGHYEQYF. CDR3 DNA sequence: TGTGCCAGCAGCTTACTTGGGGGACAGGGGCACTACGAGCAGTACTTC.

This clonotype has a count of ten or more. The chain carries TRBV6-1 and TRBJ1-2, with 8 bases matching TRBD1. The CDR3 sequence is 13 residues long. The germline V gene encodes CDR1 MNHNS and CDR2 SASEGT. V gave up 6 bases and J gave up 2 bases; unmatched junction bases: 2. CDR3 protein: CASSRDRNYGYTF. The CDR3, as DNA: TGTGCCAGCAGCCGGGACAGGAACTATGGCTACACCTTC.

V usage is TRBV20-1 and J usage is TRBJ2-2, with D maybe TRBD2 (6 bases). V was pared by 6 bases and J by 3 bases, with 14 bases between. Germline V gives CDR1 DFQATT, CDR2 SNEGSKA (reference sequence). The length of the CDR3 is 14 residues. The CDR3 DNA reads as TGCAGTGCCGCGGACGGGAGTTACACCGGGGAGCTGTTTTTT. Translated: CSAADGSYTGELFF.

The V call is TRBV29-1, the J call TRBJ2-3, with a weak D call TRBD2 (6 bases). V lost 3 bases to trimming and J lost 8 bases, with 18 bases between them. The CDR3 spans 14 residues. The germline V gene encodes CDR1 SQVTM and CDR2 ANQGSEA. In DNA form, the CDR3 reads TGCAGCGTTGAGGTGAGACTAGGTGAAGGTACGCAGTATTTT. Translating gives CSVEVRLGEGTQYF.

This clonotype has just a few counts. The chain carries TRBV25-1 and TRBJ2-6; D gene ambiguous. V was pared by 1 base and J by 1 base, with 2 bases between. Per germline, CDR1 MGHDK and CDR2 SYGVNS. The CDR3 runs to 14 residues. The DNA of the CDR3 is TGTGCCAGCAGTGAATTTTCTGGGGCCAACGTCCTGACTTTC. It encodes CASSEFSGANVLTF.

This clonotype appeared a few times. The chain carries TRBV4-1 and TRBJ2-5; no clear D gene. The germline gives CDR1 MGHRA, CDR2 YSYEKL. V was trimmed by 0 bases and J by 5 bases, leaving 7 bases between them. The CDR3 has 13 amino acids. As DNA, the CDR3 is TGCGCCAGCAGCCAAGATAGGATTGAGACCCAGTACTTC. This codes for CASSQDRIETQYF.

This sequence joins TRBV7-2 and TRBJ1-2; tentative D call: TRBD1 (6 bases). There are 13 residues in the CDR3. V lost 5 bases and J lost 8, with 15 bases in between. Germline assignment: CDR1 SGHTA and CDR2 FQGNSA. CDR3 sequence: CASSRTASGGYTF. The CDR3 coding sequence is TGTGCCAGCAGCAGGACAGCCAGTGGCGGCTACACCTTC.

The V gene is TRBV6-2 or TRBV6-3, the J gene TRBJ2-2; D not certain. This CDR3 region has 16 residues. V was trimmed by 2 bases and J by 6 bases, leaving 16 bases between them. Germline CDR1 and CDR2: MNHEY and SVGEGT. The CDR3 DNA reads as TGTGCCAGCAGTTACGGGCAGACCCGAGGTGCCGGGGAGCTGTTTTTT. This encodes CASSYGQTRGAGELFF.

This clonotype was counted between two and nine times. The chain links TRBV11-2 to TRBJ2-1; D ambiguous. Looked up from germline, CDR1 is SGHAT and CDR2 is FQNNGV. The CDR3 is 17 residues long. V lost 1 base to trimming and J lost 3 bases, with 16 bases between them. CDR3 residues: CASSLGKLDRDYNEQFF. DNA for the CDR3: TGTGCCAGCAGCTTAGGGAAGTTGGACCGCGACTACAATGAGCAGTTCTTC.

This clonotype was detected many times. The rearrangement joins TRBV4-2 to TRBJ2-1, with 11 bases lining up with TRBD2. Germline lookup yields CDR1 LGHNA and CDR2 YNFKEQ. This CDR3 has 15 residues. The V and J ends lost 1 base and 8 bases, in that order; junction bases with no gene match: 4. The DNA of the CDR3 is TGTGCCAGCAGCCAAGGGCTAGCGGGGGGCGATGAGCAGTTCTTC. Translating it yields CASSQGLAGGDEQFF.

This clonotype showed up many times. V and J are TRBV29-1 and TRBJ2-7; TRBD2 matches at 12 bases. V was clipped by 1 base and J by 5 bases; unmatched bases: 6. Germline V gene data show CDR1 as SQVTM and CDR2 as ANQGSEA. The CDR3 is 15 residues long. For the CDR3, the DNA is TGCAGCGTTGAAGGGAAGACTAGCGGGAGCCACGAGCAGTACTTC. This translates into CSVEGKTSGSHEQYF.

This clonotype was counted between two and nine times. The gene calls are TRBV20-1 and TRBJ2-4; D is undetermined. The V gene lost 3 bases and the J gene lost 0 bases, with 9 bases spanning the gap. The CDR3 length is 14 residues. Germline V lookup: CDR1 DFQATT, CDR2 SNEGSKA (reference sequence). CDR3 in amino acids: CSARASLAKNIQYF. The CDR3 DNA reads as TGCAGTGCTAGGGCCTCGTTAGCCAAAAACATTCAGTACTTC.

In this sample, this clonotype turned up a few times. V gene TRBV7-2 combines with J gene TRBJ1-4; weak D call: TRBD1 (5 bases). V was pared by 2 bases and J by 7 bases, with 11 bases between. Germline-derived CDR1 and CDR2 are SGHTA and FQGNSA. The CDR3 extends over 14 amino acids. The CDR3 coding sequence is TGTGCCAGCAGCTTACGGGGGATCGGTGAAAAACTGTTTTTT. The encoded protein is CASSLRGIGEKLFF.

The chain recombines TRBV29-1 with TRBJ2-2; D is perhaps TRBD1 (5 bases). The CDR3 totals 14 residues. V lost 4 bases and J 0 bases, leaving 9 bases between the germline ends. The germline gives CDR1 SQVTM, CDR2 ANQGSEA. The CDR3 is CSVGGGTNTGELFF. CDR3 coding DNA: TGCAGCGTTGGGGGCGGAACGAACACCGGGGAGCTGTTTTTT.

This clonotype was seen repeatedly, ten times or more. This may come from a read error, since a much larger clone is one base off. The CDR3 region has the DNA TGTGCCAGCAGTGGGGACAACTACGAGCAGTACTTC. It specifies CASSGDNYEQYF. The chain uses TRBV6-1 and TRBJ2-7, with D possibly matching TRBD1 (6 bases). The germline V gene encodes CDR1 MNHNS and CDR2 SASEGT. V gave up 4 bases and J gave up 3 bases, with 7 bases separating them. The CDR3 loop spans 12 amino acids.

This clonotype was counted between two and nine times. The chain carries TRBV20-1 and TRBJ2-1; 7 nucleotides line up with TRBD2. V shed 3 bases and J 9 bases; nucleotides not matched to a gene: 14. Germline V gene sequence: CDR1 DFQATT, CDR2 SNEGSKA (reference sequence). CDR3 length: 15 residues. CDR3: CSAREIAGPTREQFF. CDR3 DNA sequence: TGCAGTGCTAGGGAGATAGCGGGCCCTACGCGTGAGCAGTTCTTC.

The chain employs TRBV9 and TRBJ1-6; weak D call: TRBD1 (5 bases). The germline V gene encodes CDR1 SGDLS and CDR2 YYNGEE. The CDR3 spans 15 residues. V lost 4 bases and J 6 bases, leaving 14 bases between the germline ends. The CDR3 bases are TGTGCCAGCAGCACCGGGGCCATAAGTAATTCACCCCTCCACTTT. It translates to CASSTGAISNSPLHF.

This sequence joins TRBV7-9 and TRBJ2-1, with D unresolved. Germline lookup yields CDR1 SEHNR and CDR2 FQNEAQ (reference sequence). This CDR3 comprises 12 residues. Trimming left V 1 base short and J 10 bases short, with 8 bases between. CDR3 region: CASSLGVEEQFF. CDR3 nucleotides: TGTGCCAGCAGCTTAGGGGTAGAAGAGCAGTTCTTC.

The chain has TRBV5-1 and TRBJ2-1; 9 nucleotides match TRBD1. CDR3 length: 15 amino acids. With 4 bases clipped from V and 3 bases from J, the junction kept 5 bases outside the gene matches. Germline V gene sequence: CDR1 SGHRS, CDR2 YFSETQ. The CDR3 region is CASSPWDRVYNEQFF. The DNA of the CDR3 is TGCGCCAGCAGCCCCTGGGACAGGGTCTACAATGAGCAGTTCTTC.

The V call is TRBV4-3, the J call TRBJ2-1; TRBD2 agrees at 8 bases. The germline V gene encodes CDR1 LGHNA and CDR2 YSLEER. V shed 5 bases, J shed 4 bases, and the junction held 7 bases outside the gene matches. The CDR3 contains 15 residues. The CDR3 nucleotides read TGCGCCAGCAGCGATTACGGGGGGGGATACAATGAGCAGTTCTTC. This translates into CASSDYGGGYNEQFF.

CDR3 region: CASSLSGIEEQYF. The CDR3 DNA follows: TGTGCCAGCAGTTTAAGCGGGATCGAGGAGCAGTACTTC. The V gene is TRBV12-3 or TRBV12-4, the J gene TRBJ2-7; 7 bases agree with TRBD2. CDR3 size: 13 residues. The ends lost 2 bases at V and 7 bases at J; junction bases unmatched: 5.

The chain has TRBV5-1 and TRBJ2-7, with D perhaps matching TRBD2 (6 bases). The CDR3 extends over 14 amino acids. Trimming stripped 7 bases from V and 0 bases from J, with 14 bases between. The germline CDR1 and CDR2 sequences are SGHRS and YFSETQ. CDR3 residues: CASGGTPSSYEQYF. In DNA form, the CDR3 reads TGCGCCAGCGGGGGGACGCCGAGCTCCTACGAGCAGTACTTC.

This clonotype came up a few times. The chain employs TRBV19 and TRBJ1-1; 8 bases fit TRBD1. Germline trimming cut 6 bases from V and 1 base from J; bases unmatched to any gene: 4. CDR1 and CDR2 (germline): LNHDA, SQIVND (reference sequence). This CDR3 is built from 14 residues. This CDR3 is CASSVQGANTEAFF. The CDR3 nucleotides read TGTGCCAGTAGCGTTCAGGGGGCGAACACTGAAGCTTTCTTT.

J is TRBJ2-1 and V is TRBV4-1; 7 nucleotides line up with TRBD2. CDR1 is MGHRA and CDR2 is YSYEKL in the germline V gene. Trimming at V came to 0 bases and at J to 0 bases, leaving 5 bases not matched to a gene. The CDR3 loop spans 17 amino acids. In DNA, the CDR3 is TGCGCCAGCAGCCAAGATCCGGGGGGTGGCTCCTACAATGAGCAGTTCTTC. This gives the protein CASSQDPGGGSYNEQFF.

The chain has TRBV7-9 and TRBJ2-1; D gene uncertain. The CDR3 is made up of 13 amino acids. Trimming removed 5 bases at V and 8 bases at J, with 13 bases between. Germline V gene lookup returns CDR1 SEHNR and CDR2 FQNEAQ (reference sequence). CDR3 protein: CASSPKRGHEQFF. DNA of the CDR3: TGTGCCAGCAGCCCGAAGCGTGGGCATGAGCAGTTCTTC.

The chain links TRBV7-2 to TRBJ2-3, with a weak D call TRBD1 (5 bases). Trimming pared 5 bases from V and 5 bases from J, leaving 14 bases between. This CDR3 contains 14 residues. Looked up from germline, CDR1 is SGHTA and CDR2 is FQGNSA. The CDR3 sequence is CASSLGRAKDTQYF. In nucleotides, the CDR3 is TGTGCCAGCAGCCTGGGCAGGGCAAAAGATACGCAGTATTTT.

This clonotype was picked up a small number of times. CDR3 region: CASSLEWRAQFF. CDR3 coding DNA: TGTGCCAGCAGCTTAGAGTGGCGGGCGCAGTTCTTC. The rearrangement links TRBV7-2 to TRBJ2-1; tentatively, D is TRBD2 (5 bases). Trimming pared 1 base from V and 12 bases from J, leaving 10 bases between. CDR3 length equals 12 residues. From germline, CDR1 is SGHTA and CDR2 FQGNSA.

This chain links TRBV5-1 with TRBJ2-5; the match to TRBD1 covers 7 bases. Germline-derived CDR1 and CDR2 are SGHRS and YFSETQ. The CDR3 length is 17 residues. Trimming at V came to 1 base and at J to 4 bases, leaving 13 bases not matched to a gene. The CDR3 DNA sequence: TGCGCCAGCAGCTTGTCAGACAGGGCCTGGCCTATAGAGACCCAGTACTTC. Translating gives CASSLSDRAWPIETQYF.

V is TRBV12-5 and J is TRBJ2-3; 10 nucleotides match TRBD2. This CDR3 has 20 amino acids. The trim removed 0 bases at V and 1 base at J, leaving 13 bases unmatched. Per the germline V gene, CDR1 is LGHNT and CDR2 is FRNRAP. The CDR3 DNA is TGTGCTAGTGGTTTGGTACTAGCGGGAAAAAACCTCCTCGGCACAGATACGCAGTATTTT. It encodes CASGLVLAGKNLLGTDTQYF.

This clonotype came up a few times. This chain's CDR3 is CASSYASYSGANVLTF. CDR3 DNA: TGTGCCAGCAGTTACGCCAGTTACTCTGGGGCCAACGTCCTGACTTTC. The rearrangement uses TRBV6-2 or TRBV6-3 and TRBJ2-6; no reliable D call. With 2 bases removed from V and 0 bases from J, the gap between germline ends came to 8 bases. The germline V gene encodes CDR1 MNHEY and CDR2 SVGEGT. CDR3 length: 16 amino acids.